This T cell receptor beta chain is drawn from a study of blood T cell repertoires in COVID-19. Turning to the study itself: PBMCs, B-cell-depleted T cells, or T cells were the source of the cDNA or gDNA that made up the material.

Assay used: immunoSEQ multiplex PCR; TCRdb lists only in-frame clones, some missing. This sample carries some 43,000 clones, roughly 84% of them seen once, and the ten largest clones take about 4.5%. At least ten counts were recorded for this clone. There are 14 residues in the CDR3. Germline CDR1 KGHSH, CDR2 LQKENI. V shed 8 bases and J 6 bases; nucleotides not matched to a gene: 5. J is TRBJ2-2 and V is TRBV18; 11 bases map to TRBD2. This TCR was sampled from a middle-aged man with active COVID-19. Sequencing used peripheral blood. The CDR3 sequence is CASPGLAAAGELFF. The CDR3 DNA follows: TGTGCCAGCCCGGGACTAGCGGCGGCCGGGGAGCTGTTTTTT.